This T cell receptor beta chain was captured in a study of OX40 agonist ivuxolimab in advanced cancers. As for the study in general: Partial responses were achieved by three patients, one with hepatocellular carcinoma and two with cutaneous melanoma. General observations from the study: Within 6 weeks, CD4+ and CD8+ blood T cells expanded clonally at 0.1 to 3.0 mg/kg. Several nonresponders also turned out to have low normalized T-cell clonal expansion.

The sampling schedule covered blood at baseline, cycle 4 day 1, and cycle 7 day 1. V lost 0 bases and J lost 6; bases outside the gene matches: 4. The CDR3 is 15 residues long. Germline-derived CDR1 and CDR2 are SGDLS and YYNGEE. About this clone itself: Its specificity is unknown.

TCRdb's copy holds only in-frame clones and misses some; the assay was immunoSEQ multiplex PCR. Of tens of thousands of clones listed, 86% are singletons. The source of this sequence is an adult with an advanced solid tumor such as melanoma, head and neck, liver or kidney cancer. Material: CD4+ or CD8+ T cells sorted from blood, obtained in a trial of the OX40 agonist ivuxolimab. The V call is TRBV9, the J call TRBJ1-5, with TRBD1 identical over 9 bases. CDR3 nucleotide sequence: TGTGCCAGCAGCGTAGGAGGACAGGGGATTCAGCCCCAGCATTTT. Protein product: CASSVGGQGIQPQHF.